These 32 T cell receptor beta chains share one sample of origin, sequenced in a study of patients and donors after allogeneic stem cell transplantation. TCRdb redid the calling of the RT-PCR reads with MiXCR, one entry per CDR3 protein. The table includes roughly 960,000 distinct CDR3 sequences, 15% to 20% detected once. The sequenced material came from blood, either unsorted or a sorted T cell fraction (not recorded which). The receptors stem from a human donor who was either an allogeneic HSCT recipient or a stem cell or donor lymphocyte infusion donor (not recorded which). It is not recorded whose cells these are; they may come from a transplant donor.

The chain links TRBV20-1 to TRBJ2-1; 8 bases are shared with TRBD2. The CDR3 has 13 residues. Germline assignment: CDR1 DFQATT and CDR2 SNEGSKA (reference sequence). Unmatched junction bases numbered 6, after V lost 5 bases and J lost 6 bases. CDR3 loop: CSAGRRGVNEQFF. CDR3 bases: TGCAGTGCTGGACGGCGGGGGGTCAATGAGCAGTTCTTC.

This clonotype was observed a few times. V is TRBV7-3 and J is TRBJ1-4; D might be TRBD1 (5 bases). Germline loops: CDR1 SGHTA, CDR2 FQGTGA. The V end lost 4 bases, the J end lost 8 bases, and 17 bases lay between the germline ends. The CDR3 sequence is 15 residues long. This CDR3 is CASSSWPGVREKLFF. The DNA for the CDR3 is TGTGCCAGCAGCTCATGGCCGGGGGTGCGAGAAAAACTGTTTTTT.

The V gene is TRBV3-1, the J gene TRBJ2-5; 9 nucleotides match TRBD1. The CDR3 has 15 amino acids. The junction had 8 bases not matched to a gene; V was cut back by 4 bases and J by 5 bases. CDR1 is LGHDT, CDR2 YNNKEL, per germline (reference sequence). DNA for the CDR3: TGTGCCAGCAGCCTGCCTACAGGGGGCGCTGAGACCCAGTACTTC. Encoded protein: CASSLPTGGAETQYF.

The genes are TRBV12-3 or TRBV12-4 and TRBJ1-3; no clear D gene. This CDR3 has 17 residues. V lost 6 bases and J 0 bases, leaving 18 bases between the germline ends. CDR3 region: CASSDILGTSSGNTIYF. CDR3 bases: TGTGCCAGCAGCGATATCTTGGGTACGAGCTCTGGAAACACCATATATTTT.

The rearrangement joins TRBV12-3 or TRBV12-4 to TRBJ2-3; D gene uncertain. V was pared by 1 base and J by 0 bases, with 8 bases between. This CDR3 contains 15 residues. In DNA form, the CDR3 reads TGTGCCAGCAGTTTAGGTACAGATAGCACAGATACGCAGTATTTT. As protein: CASSLGTDSTDTQYF.

This clonotype was counted only a few times. This chain links TRBV12-5 with TRBJ2-3; D is unresolved. The CDR3 contains 12 residues. The germline V gene has CDR1 LGHNT and CDR2 FRNRAP. V gave up 0 bases and J gave up 4 bases, with 2 bases separating them. The CDR3 protein is CASGLVADTQYF. The DNA of the CDR3 is TGTGCTAGTGGTTTGGTCGCAGATACGCAGTATTTT.

This clonotype has only a few counts. This rearrangement joins TRBV10-3 to TRBJ2-3, with 8 bases fitting TRBD1. Germline trimming cut 8 bases from V and 5 bases from J; bases unmatched to any gene: 15. This CDR3 has 16 residues. Germline V gives CDR1 ENHRY, CDR2 SYGVKD. The CDR3 sequence: CAIGRREGTGRDTQYF. The CDR3 DNA follows: TGTGCCATCGGGAGAAGAGAGGGGACAGGTAGAGATACGCAGTATTTT.

V usage is TRBV5-1 and J usage is TRBJ1-1, with TRBD1 identical over 8 bases. Trimming removed 6 bases from V and 11 bases from J; junction bases left unmatched: 9. Germline V gene lookup returns CDR1 SGHRS and CDR2 YFSETQ. The CDR3 is 12 amino acids. The CDR3 here is CASTATGGSAFF. CDR3 nucleotide sequence: TGCGCCAGCACCGCTACAGGGGGGTCGGCTTTCTTT. Based on the CDR3 plus reference TRBV5-1 and TRBJ1-1, the full variable domain is KAGVTQTPRYLIKTRGQQVTLSCSPISGHRSVSWYQQTPGQGLQFLFEYFSETQRNKGNFPGRFSGRQFSNSRSEMNVSTLELGDSALYLCASTATGGSAFFGQGTRLTVV.

In this sample, this clonotype turned up a few times. The chain uses TRBV24-1 and TRBJ1-5, with 8 bases fitting TRBD1. J was trimmed by 3 bases and V by 3 bases; bases with no gene match: 6. CDR1 is KGHDR and CDR2 is SFDVKD in the germline V gene. The CDR3 is made up of 16 amino acids. The CDR3: CATSDRTGTYNQPQHF. The CDR3 DNA reads as TGTGCCACCAGTGATCGGACAGGGACCTACAATCAGCCCCAGCATTTT.

V and J are TRBV7-3 and TRBJ2-7; 10 bases match TRBD2. The CDR3 length is 15 residues. CDR1 SGHTA and CDR2 FQGTGA come from the germline V gene. The junction had 7 bases not matched to a gene; V was cut back by 2 bases and J by 6 bases. This chain's CDR3 is CASSLRASGRGEQYF. As DNA, the CDR3 is TGTGCCAGCAGCTTACGGGCTAGCGGGAGAGGCGAGCAGTACTTC.

This clonotype occurred a few times. The chain is built from TRBV7-9 and TRBJ2-5; a possible D gene is TRBD2 (6 bases). This CDR3 has 13 residues. Germline CDR1 reads SEHNR; CDR2 reads FQNEAQ (reference sequence). Trimming took 9 bases from V and 5 from J, leaving 16 bases between them. CDR3 nucleotides: TGTGCCAGTCAGAGGCGGGGTGGGGAGACCCAGTACTTC. It codes for CASQRRGGETQYF.

The genes are TRBV20-1 and TRBJ1-1; possibly TRBD1 for D (5 bases). There are 14 residues in the CDR3. V gave up 5 bases and J gave up 3 bases, with 16 bases separating them. The germline V gene has CDR1 DFQATT and CDR2 SNEGSKA (reference sequence). The CDR3 DNA reads TGCAGTGCTGCTGGGGGGTTTCGGGACACTGAAGCTTTCTTT. Amino acid sequence: CSAAGGFRDTEAFF.

The chain has TRBV30 and TRBJ2-7; TRBD1 might be the D (6 bases). Looked up from germline, CDR1 is GTSNPN and CDR2 is SVGIG (reference sequence). V lost 5 bases and J lost 2, with 10 bases in between. This CDR3 is built from 12 residues. In nucleotides, the CDR3 is TGTGCCTGGGCGGACAGTGCCTACGAGCAGTACTTC. This encodes CAWADSAYEQYF.

This clonotype was found a few times. The V gene is TRBV4-2, the J gene TRBJ2-3; D unclear. Germline-derived CDR1 and CDR2 are LGHNA and YNFKEQ. Trimming took 0 bases from V and 10 from J, leaving 11 bases between them. There are 13 residues in the CDR3. The CDR3 bases are TGTGCCAGCAGCCAAGAGTCCAGAGTGGCGCAGTATTTT. Translation gives CASSQESRVAQYF.

V usage is TRBV12-3 or TRBV12-4 and J usage is TRBJ2-3, with D possibly TRBD1 on 6 matching bases. CDR3 length: 15 residues. The V and J ends lost 4 bases and 4 bases respectively, with 15 bases between them. CDR3 nucleotides: TGTGCCAGCAGTTCGGGACAATTCTACGCAGATACGCAGTATTTT. Amino acids: CASSSGQFYADTQYF.

The table lists this clonotype with a few counts. The rearrangement uses TRBV29-1 and TRBJ2-1; unclear D gene. V lost 6 bases to trimming and J lost 9 bases, with 15 bases between them. Germline V gives CDR1 SQVTM, CDR2 ANQGSEA. The CDR3 sequence is 12 residues long. In nucleotides, the CDR3 is TGCAGCGTCCCCGTGGTGGGCGGTGAGCAGTTCTTC. Protein product: CSVPVVGGEQFF.

The rearrangement joins TRBV5-1 to TRBJ1-3, with D unresolved. The V gene's germline CDR1 is SGHRS and CDR2 YFSETQ. Deletions cut 1 base from V and 4 bases from J, with 9 bases between. The CDR3 runs to 14 residues. Here the CDR3 reads CASSLSGKGNTIYF. The CDR3, as DNA: TGCGCCAGCAGCTTGTCTGGGAAAGGAAACACCATATATTTT.

This clonotype was observed a few times. The chain uses TRBV29-1 and TRBJ1-2; D is perhaps TRBD1 (5 bases). The CDR3 spans 13 residues. Trimming stripped 5 bases from V and 8 bases from J, with 18 bases between. Per germline, CDR1 SQVTM and CDR2 ANQGSEA. The CDR3 DNA sequence: TGCAGCGTTCCCCTTGCAGGGACTGGCGGCTACACCTTC. Amino acids: CSVPLAGTGGYTF. The full variable domain, with the rest looked up from reference TRBV29-1 and TRBJ1-2, is SAVISQKPSRDICQRGTSLTIQCQVDSQVTMMFWYRQQPGQSLTLIATANQGSEATYESGFVIDKFPISRPNLTFSTLTVSNMSPEDSSIYLCSVPLAGTGGYTFGSGTRLTVV.

There are a few counts of this clonotype. The V and J genes are TRBV5-1 and TRBJ2-5; 11 bases are shared with TRBD2. V was pared by 6 bases and J by 2 bases, with 9 bases of the junction left unmatched. Germline loops: CDR1 SGHRS, CDR2 YFSETQ. The CDR3 length is 16 residues. This chain's CDR3 is CASTLNSGGAQETQYF. CDR3 bases: TGCGCCAGCACATTAAATAGCGGGGGGGCTCAAGAGACCCAGTACTTC.

This clonotype was seen only once. The chain uses TRBV18 and TRBJ2-5; weak D call: TRBD1 (6 bases). Germline V gene data show CDR1 as KGHSH and CDR2 as LQKENI. The CDR3 runs 14 residues. The V and J ends lost 0 bases and 4 bases respectively, with 9 bases between them. CDR3 loop: CASSPPVGGETQYF. In DNA form, the CDR3 reads TGTGCCAGCTCACCACCTGTAGGGGGAGAGACCCAGTACTTC.

This clonotype was detected only a few times. The rearrangement links TRBV24-1 to TRBJ2-3, with TRBD1 identical over 8 bases. Trimming cost V 3 bases and J 4 bases; bases outside gene matches: 11. The CDR3 contains 17 residues. Germline V CDR1 and CDR2: KGHDR, SFDVKD. CDR3 amino acids: CATSDPTGAKGPDTQYF. The CDR3 DNA reads as TGTGCCACCAGTGATCCGACAGGGGCGAAGGGCCCAGATACGCAGTATTTT.

This CDR3 reads CASSLKGARGQPQHF. CDR3 in DNA: TGTGCCAGCTCACTTAAAGGGGCGCGAGGACAGCCCCAGCATTTT. The chain is built from TRBV18 and TRBJ1-5; a possible D gene is TRBD1 (5 bases). Germline CDR1 KGHSH, CDR2 LQKENI. CDR3 size: 15 residues. Trimming removed 4 bases from V and 7 bases from J, with 17 bases in between.

The table lists this clonotype with a few counts. The CDR3 reads CASSQGHSAKNIQYF. CDR3 coding DNA: TGTGCCAGCAGCCAGGGACACTCCGCCAAAAACATTCAGTACTTC. J is TRBJ2-4 and V is TRBV12-3 or TRBV12-4; D might be TRBD1 (6 bases). V lost 6 bases and J 1 base, leaving 13 bases between the germline ends. This CDR3 is built from 15 residues.

This clonotype came up a few times. The V and J genes are TRBV5-6 and TRBJ2-5, with unresolved D. Germline lookup yields CDR1 SGHDT and CDR2 YYEEEE. The CDR3 is made up of 15 amino acids. V lost 4 bases, J lost 2 bases, and 15 bases lay in between. The CDR3 DNA sequence: TGTGCCAGCAGCGTGGAAGGTGGAAGACAAGAGACCCAGTACTTC. Translated: CASSVEGGRQETQYF.

There are a few counts of this clonotype. The chain recombines TRBV9 with TRBJ1-3; a possible D gene is TRBD1 (6 bases). Germline V gives CDR1 SGDLS, CDR2 YYNGEE. V was clipped by 3 bases and J by 0 bases, with 10 bases between them. The CDR3 covers 15 residues. The CDR3 sequence: CASSEGRGSGNTIYF. CDR3 DNA sequence: TGTGCCAGCAGCGAGGGCAGGGGCTCTGGAAACACCATATATTTT. Drawing the rest from reference TRBV9 and TRBJ1-3, the complete variable domain is DSGVTQTPKHLITATGQRVTLRCSPRSGDLSVYWYQQSLDQGLQFLIQYYNGEERAKGNILERFSAQQFPDLHSELNLSSLELGDSALYFCASSEGRGSGNTIYFGEGSWLTVV.

This clonotype was picked up one time. The V and J genes are TRBV5-1 and TRBJ2-5; 11 bases map to TRBD1. Germline V gives CDR1 SGHRS, CDR2 YFSETQ. V shed 3 bases and J 4 bases; nucleotides not matched to a gene: 11. The CDR3 is 17 amino acids. CDR3 protein: CASSSSTRTGGRETQYF. CDR3 DNA: TGCGCCAGCAGCTCAAGTACTCGGACAGGGGGCCGAGAGACCCAGTACTTC. Drawing the rest from reference TRBV5-1 and TRBJ2-5, the complete variable domain is KAGVTQTPRYLIKTRGQQVTLSCSPISGHRSVSWYQQTPGQGLQFLFEYFSETQRNKGNFPGRFSGRQFSNSRSEMNVSTLELGDSALYLCASSSSTRTGGRETQYFGPGTRLLVL.

This clonotype was picked up a small number of times. The chain has TRBV3-1 and TRBJ2-1, with TRBD2 identical over 13 bases. J was trimmed by 10 bases and V by 3 bases; bases with no gene match: 15. Per germline, CDR1 LGHDT and CDR2 YNNKEL (reference sequence). The CDR3 contains 18 residues. The CDR3 DNA reads TGTGCCAGCAGCCAGAGGACTAGCGGGAGAAGAACAGCAAGGGAGCAGTTCTTC. Amino acid sequence: CASSQRTSGRRTAREQFF.

This clonotype was seen a few times. The chain is built from TRBV30 and TRBJ2-1; no clear D. Germline V gene sequence: CDR1 GTSNPN, CDR2 SVGIG (reference sequence). The CDR3 sequence is 11 residues long. V lost 3 bases to trimming and J lost 8 bases, with 8 bases between them. CDR3 loop: CAWRGRDEQFF. Written as DNA, the CDR3 is TGTGCCTGGAGGGGTCGGGATGAGCAGTTCTTC.

The chain recombines TRBV11-2 with TRBJ1-6; D is possibly TRBD1 (5 bases). The V end was cut by 0 bases, the J end by 7 bases, with 16 bases between. The CDR3 length is 17 residues. Germline-derived CDR1 and CDR2 are SGHAT and FQNNGV. DNA of the CDR3: TGTGCCAGCAGCTTAGATTGGGGGGGGACGGCGAATTCACCCCTCCACTTT. This encodes CASSLDWGGTANSPLHF.

This clonotype was counted ten times or more. This chain uses TRBV5-1 with TRBJ2-3; 8 bases agree with TRBD2. The junction had 2 bases not matched to a gene; V was cut back by 2 bases and J by 0 bases. Germline loops: CDR1 SGHRS, CDR2 YFSETQ. The CDR3 is made up of 15 amino acids. The CDR3 reads CASSFSGESTDTQYF. CDR3 nucleotides: TGCGCCAGCAGCTTTAGCGGGGAGAGCACAGATACGCAGTATTTT. The whole variable domain, filled in from reference TRBV5-1 and TRBJ2-3, reads KAGVTQTPRYLIKTRGQQVTLSCSPISGHRSVSWYQQTPGQGLQFLFEYFSETQRNKGNFPGRFSGRQFSNSRSEMNVSTLELGDSALYLCASSFSGESTDTQYFGPGTRLTVL.

This sequence joins TRBV6-1 and TRBJ1-5; 10 bases are a match to TRBD1. Germline values: CDR1 MNHNS, CDR2 SASEGT. Trimming at V came to 6 bases and at J to 0 bases, leaving 8 bases not matched to a gene. This CDR3 is 17 amino acids long. The CDR3: CASRGDRGRNSNQPQHF. The CDR3 bases are TGTGCCAGCAGGGGGGACAGGGGAAGAAATAGCAATCAGCCCCAGCATTTT.

A few counts support this clonotype. DNA of the CDR3: TGTGCCAGCAGTTTATTAGGGGAGGGGGCAGATACGCAGTATTTT. Protein: CASSLLGEGADTQYF. The chain employs TRBV12-3 or TRBV12-4 and TRBJ2-3; TRBD2 might be the D (7 bases). The CDR3 covers 15 residues. Trimming stripped 2 bases from V and 4 bases from J, with 13 bases between.